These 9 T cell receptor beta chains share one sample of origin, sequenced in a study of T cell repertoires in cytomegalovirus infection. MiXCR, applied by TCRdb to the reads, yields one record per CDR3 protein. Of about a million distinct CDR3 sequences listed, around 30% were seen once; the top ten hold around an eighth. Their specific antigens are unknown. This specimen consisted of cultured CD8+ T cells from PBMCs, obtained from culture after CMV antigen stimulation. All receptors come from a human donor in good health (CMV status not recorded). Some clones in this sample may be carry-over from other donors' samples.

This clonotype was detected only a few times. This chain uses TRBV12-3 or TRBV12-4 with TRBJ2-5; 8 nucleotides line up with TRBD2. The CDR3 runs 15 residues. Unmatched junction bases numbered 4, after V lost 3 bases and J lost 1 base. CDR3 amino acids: CASSFSGDTQETQYF. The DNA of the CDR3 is TGTGCCAGCAGTTTTAGCGGGGACACCCAAGAGACCCAGTACTTC.

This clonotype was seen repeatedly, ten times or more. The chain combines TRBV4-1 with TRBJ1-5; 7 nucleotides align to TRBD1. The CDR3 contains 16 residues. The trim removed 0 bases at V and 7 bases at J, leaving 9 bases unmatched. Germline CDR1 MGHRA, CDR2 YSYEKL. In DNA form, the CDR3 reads TGCGCCAGCAGCCAAGAACCCCAGGGGGACGGGCAGCCCCAGCATTTT. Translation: CASSQEPQGDGQPQHF.

CDR3 DNA sequence: TGCAGTGCCCCCAGGGAAAGAAGGGCCACAGCTTTCTTT. Translated, it gives CSAPRERRATAFF. The V and J genes are TRBV20-1 and TRBJ1-1; maybe TRBD1 (5 bases). In germline, CDR1 is DFQATT, CDR2 SNEGSKA (reference sequence). The CDR3 consists of 13 residues. With 6 bases removed from V and 10 bases from J, the gap between germline ends came to 21 bases.

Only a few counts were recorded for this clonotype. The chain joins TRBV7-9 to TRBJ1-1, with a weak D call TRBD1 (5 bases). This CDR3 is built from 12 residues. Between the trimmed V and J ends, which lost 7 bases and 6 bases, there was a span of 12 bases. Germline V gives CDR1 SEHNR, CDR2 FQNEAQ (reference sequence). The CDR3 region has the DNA TGTGCCAGCACCAACAAAGGGGCTGAAGCTTTCTTT. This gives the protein CASTNKGAEAFF.

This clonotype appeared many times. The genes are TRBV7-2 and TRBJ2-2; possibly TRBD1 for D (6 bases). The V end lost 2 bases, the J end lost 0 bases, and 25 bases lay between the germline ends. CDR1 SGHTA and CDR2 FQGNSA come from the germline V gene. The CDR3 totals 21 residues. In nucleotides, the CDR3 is TGTGCCAGCAGCTTACCCCCCCCGACATCCTCGACAGGACCGAACACCGGGGAGCTGTTTTTT. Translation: CASSLPPPTSSTGPNTGELFF.

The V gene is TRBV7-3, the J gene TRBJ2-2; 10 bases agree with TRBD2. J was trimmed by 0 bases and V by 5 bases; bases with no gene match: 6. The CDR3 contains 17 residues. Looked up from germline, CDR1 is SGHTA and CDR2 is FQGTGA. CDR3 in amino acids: CASSPRTSGSNTGELFF. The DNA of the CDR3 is TGTGCCAGCAGCCCGCGGACTAGCGGTTCGAACACCGGGGAGCTGTTTTTT.

The CDR3 DNA follows: TGTGCCAGCAGTGAATCGAGGGTCACTGAGCAGTTCTTC. This gives the protein CASSESRVTEQFF. The chain carries TRBV25-1 and TRBJ2-1; D possibly corresponds to TRBD2 (5 bases). The CDR3 runs to 13 residues. Germline CDR1 is MGHDK and CDR2 is SYGVNS. Trimming shortened V by 1 base and J by 9 bases, and 10 bases separated the two germline ends. Full variable domain (rest looked up from reference TRBV25-1 and TRBJ2-1): EADIYQTPRYLVIGTGKKITLECSQTMGHDKMYWYQQDPGMELHLIHYSYGVNSTEKGDLSSESTVSRIRTEHFPLTLESARPSHTSQYLCASSESRVTEQFFGPGTRLTVL.

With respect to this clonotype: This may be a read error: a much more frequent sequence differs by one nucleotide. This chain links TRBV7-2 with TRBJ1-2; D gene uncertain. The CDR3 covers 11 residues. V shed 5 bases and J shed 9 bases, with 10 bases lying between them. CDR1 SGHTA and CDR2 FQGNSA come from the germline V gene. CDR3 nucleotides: TGTGCCAGCAGCCCCGGCGCTAGCTACACCTTC. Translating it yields CASSPGASYTF.

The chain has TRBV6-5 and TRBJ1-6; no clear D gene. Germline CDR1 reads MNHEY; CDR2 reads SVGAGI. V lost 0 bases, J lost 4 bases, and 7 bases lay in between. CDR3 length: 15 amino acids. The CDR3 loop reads CASSYSSGYNSPLHF. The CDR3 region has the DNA TGTGCCAGCAGTTACTCGAGCGGTTATAATTCACCCCTCCACTTT.